The rows below give T cell receptor beta chains drawn from one sample of a study of blood T cell repertoires in COVID-19. Libraries were prepared by immunoSEQ multiplex PCR; TCRdb keeps only in-frame clonotypes and omits some of them. The sample holds roughly 310,000 clones; around 87% are singletons and the top ten take approximately 4%. What was sequenced was peripheral blood. These receptors were collected from a woman between 50 and 59 years old with active or convalescent COVID-19. The CDR3 runs from the conserved cysteine through the conserved F or W.

TRBJ1-5 TRBV5-5 CASSLLEGNQPQHF
TRBJ2-7 TRBV12-3/TRBV12-4 CASSFSGYEQYF
TRBJ2-3 TRBV29-1 CSVVGPGLADTQYF
TRBJ1-2 TRBV3-1/TRBV3-2 CASSQGGRYYGYTF
TRBJ2-7 TRBV24-1 CATSDPDSSYEQYF
TRBJ1-4 TRBV18 CASTGTGYRGGEKLFF
TRBJ1-1 TRBV11-1 CASRDRGLNTEAFF
TRBJ2-1 TRBV3-1/TRBV3-2 CASSQPGTGRNEQFF
TRBJ1-3 TRBV7-2 CASSPRTGGSTIYF
TRBJ2-7 TRBV7-2 CASSPMGLAGSYEQYF
TRBJ2-4 TRBV4-1 CASSQDGTPLAKNIQYF
TRBJ1-5 TRBV6-5 CASRDTSNQPQHF
TRBJ2-1 TRBV29-1 CSVEGRVGMSGNEQFF
TRBJ1-5 TRBV18 CASSPGTGVGFNQPQHF
TRBJ2-3 TRBV4-1 CASSHQFAGTDTQYF
TRBJ1-2 TRBV12-5 CASGLGQGGYTF
TRBJ2-7 TRBV6-5 CASRTGLNEQYF
TRBJ2-3 TRBV3-1/TRBV3-2 CASSQVGLAGGRDQADTQYF
TRBJ2-7 TRBV7-9 CASSPKFGESYEQYF
TRBJ1-3 TRBV4-1 CASSERTGTGNTIYF
TRBJ1-2 TRBV30 CAWTHPGWGYTF
TRBJ2-3 TRBV5-1 CASSQDRGSTDTQYF
TRBJ1-1 TRBV19 CASSIRPDRGTRTEAFF
TRBJ1-1 TRBV30 CAWSTLRQRNTEAFF
TRBJ2-1 TRBV4-3 CASSQDQISLNHNEQFF
TRBJ2-7 TRBV4-2 CASSPPGQYEQYF
TRBJ2-3 TRBV5-1 CASSLGAGGISDTQYF
TRBJ1-5 TRBV4-3 CASSQDLRGQPQHF
TRBJ2-2 TRBV28 CASMAGGNTGELFF
TRBJ2-1 TRBV29-1 CSVEDGVNEQFF
TRBJ2-1 TRBV7-3 CASSLAGTSSYNEQFF
TRBJ1-2 TRBV29-1 CSVTAGTENYGYTF
TRBJ2-1 TRBV5-1 CASSLESGYEQFF
TRBJ1-3 TRBV24-1 CATSDFLGGDGSSGNTIYF
TRBJ2-1 TRBV10-3 CAISEGVSGSYEQFF
TRBJ1-5 TRBV30 CAWNNQGPQHF
TRBJ1-3 TRBV3-1/TRBV3-2 CASSPRSGQGAGNTIYF
TRBJ1-1 TRBV5-6 CASLVYMNTEAFF
TRBJ1-2 TRBV18 CASSPDRNYGYTF
TRBJ1-4 TRBV18 CASSPGTGNEKLFF
TRBJ1-4 TRBV4-2 CASSQDRARLNEKLFF
TRBJ2-1 TRBV9 CASSPRLAAFREQFF
TRBJ2-1 TRBV7-2 CASSPGLAGGPYNEQFF
TRBJ1-4 TRBV18 CASSGLRDRDEKLFF
TRBJ2-3 TRBV6-5 CASSPLAGSTDTQYF
TRBJ2-1 TRBV7-2 CASSLVLAGRGHEQFF